The 12 T cell receptor beta chains reported below all come from one sample, sequenced in a study of STAT3 mutations in large granular lymphocyte leukemia. The data were produced by immunoSEQ multiplex PCR, yet TCRdb's version contains in-frame clones alone and is incomplete. This table has roughly 46,000 clones, roughly 81% appearing once. Their antigens remain unidentified. Findings of the study overall: Every T-cell large granular lymphocyte leukemia patient had at least one immunodominant TCR beta clonotype.

Sequenced material: PBMCs. The receptors were gathered from a human donor with T large granular lymphocyte leukemia. Some clones in this sample may be carry-over from other donors' samples.

This rearrangement joins TRBV9 to TRBJ2-3; D is uncertain. The CDR3 spans 15 residues. V dropped 0 bases and J dropped 1 base, with 9 bases sitting between them. Germline-derived CDR1 and CDR2 are SGDLS and YYNGEE. The CDR3 coding sequence is TGTGCCAGCAGCGTAGGACTGAGCCGCACAGATACGCAGTATTTT. Amino acids: CASSVGLSRTDTQYF.

V usage is TRBV28 and J usage is TRBJ1-2; 8 bases map to TRBD1. CDR3 length: 14 amino acids. V lost 5 bases and J lost 4; bases outside the gene matches: 6. From germline, CDR1 is MDHEN and CDR2 SYDVKM. CDR3 sequence reads: CASSPPDRGYGYTF. In DNA form, the CDR3 reads TGTGCCAGCAGTCCCCCCGACAGGGGCTATGGCTACACCTTC.

CDR3 region: CASSPGEVMNTEAFF. CDR3 DNA sequence: TGTGCCAGCTCACCAGGAGAAGTCATGAACACTGAAGCTTTCTTT. The chain links TRBV18 to TRBJ1-1; D unclear. The V gene's germline CDR1 is KGHSH and CDR2 LQKENI. The CDR3 contains 15 residues. Trimming shortened V by 2 bases and J by 0 bases, and 10 bases separated the two germline ends.

In this sample, this clone turned up a few times. As DNA, the CDR3 is TGCGCCAGCAGTGACGTGCCGAACACTGAAGCTTTCTTT. Its translation is CASSDVPNTEAFF. The chain couples TRBV10-1 to TRBJ1-1; D ambiguous. The CDR3 runs to 13 residues. Germline CDR1 and CDR2: WNHNN and SYGVQD (reference sequence). Trimming removed 3 bases from V and 1 base from J, with 6 bases in between.

J is TRBJ2-1 and V is TRBV25-1; 9 nucleotides match TRBD1. The CDR3 has 14 amino acids. With V trimmed by 11 bases and J by 6 bases, 11 bases remained unmatched. Germline lookup yields CDR1 MGHDK and CDR2 SYGVNS. The CDR3 coding sequence is TGTGCCGTAACACCCGGGACAGGGAGCAATGAGCAGTTCTTC. Its protein is CAVTPGTGSNEQFF.

The rearrangement joins TRBV7-2 to TRBJ2-7, with D perhaps given as TRBD1 or TRBD2 (5 bases each). The V and J ends lost 5 bases and 4 bases respectively, with 12 bases between them. Germline loops: CDR1 SGHTA, CDR2 FQGNSA. CDR3 size: 13 residues. The CDR3 is CASSTRGQYEQYF. The CDR3 nucleotides are TGTGCCAGCAGCACCCGGGGCCAATACGAGCAGTACTTC. The full variable domain, rest sourced from reference TRBV7-2 and TRBJ2-7, is GAGVSQSPSNKVTEKGKDVELRCDPISGHTALYWYRQSLGQGLEFLIYFQGNSAPDKSGLPSDRFSAERTGGSVSTLTIQRTQQEDSAVYLCASSTRGQYEQYFGPGTRLTVT.

This clone appeared a single time. The chain couples TRBV7-2 to TRBJ2-1; 15 positions agree with TRBD2. Per germline, CDR1 SGHTA and CDR2 FQGNSA. The junction had 5 bases not matched to a gene; V was cut back by 7 bases and J by 7 bases. The CDR3 is 15 residues long. The CDR3 region is CASIPGLAGGNEQFF. DNA of the CDR3: TGTGCCAGCATACCGGGACTAGCGGGGGGTAATGAGCAGTTCTTC.

The chain combines TRBV27 with TRBJ1-2, with D possibly being TRBD1 (5 bases). Germline values: CDR1 MNHEY, CDR2 SMNVEV (reference sequence). V shed 2 bases and J shed 4 bases, with 11 bases lying between them. This CDR3 spans 14 amino acids. CDR3 coding DNA: TGTGCCAGCAGTTTAAAAGGGGCCGCCTATGGCTACACCTTC. Its protein product is CASSLKGAAYGYTF.

Here the CDR3 reads CAISEDRGLQPQHF. The CDR3 DNA sequence: TGTGCCATCAGTGAAGACAGGGGGTTGCAGCCCCAGCATTTT. The rearrangement uses TRBV10-3 and TRBJ1-5; 9 bases map to TRBD1. The germline V gene has CDR1 ENHRY and CDR2 SYGVKD. This CDR3 contains 14 residues. J was trimmed by 7 bases and V by 3 bases; bases with no gene match: 4.

The gene calls are TRBV18 and TRBJ2-7, with TRBD1 matching over 9 bases. V was clipped by 1 base and J by 3 bases; unmatched bases: 7. This CDR3 spans 16 amino acids. CDR1 and CDR2 (germline): KGHSH, LQKENI. The DNA for the CDR3 is TGTGCCAGCTCACCACAAGGGACAGGGTTTTTCTACGAGCAGTACGTC. Its translation is CASSPQGTGFFYEQYV.

The chain has TRBV6-6 and TRBJ1-1; TRBD1 aligns across 7 bases. Germline trimming cut 5 bases from V and 5 bases from J; bases unmatched to any gene: 8. The CDR3 totals 14 residues. The germline V gene encodes CDR1 MNHNY and CDR2 SVGAGI (reference sequence). The CDR3 coding sequence is TGTGCCAGCAGTCACAGGGGAGGGGGAACTGAAGCTTTCTTT. It specifies CASSHRGGGTEAFF.

The chain is built from TRBV6-5 and TRBJ2-5; 8 bases are a match to TRBD1. Trimming cost V 5 bases and J 1 base; bases outside gene matches: 3. The CDR3 spans 14 residues. Germline CDR1 reads MNHEY; CDR2 reads SVGAGI. CDR3 DNA sequence: TGTGCCAGCAGTACAGGGACAGGCCAAGAGACCCAGTACTTC. As protein: CASSTGTGQETQYF.